The rows below give T cell receptor beta chains drawn from one sample of a study of T cells in Graves' hyperthyroidism and ophthalmopathy. TCRdb analysed the multiplex PCR reads with MiXCR anew, one entry per CDR3 protein. Here the sample spans about 480,000 distinct CDR3 sequences, around 22% being singletons. The source material was blood. The receptors shown here come from a young woman with Graves' ophthalmopathy. Both conserved end residues are part of each CDR3. The order of the fields is J gene, V gene, D gene, clone size, CDR3 DNA, CDR3 protein. D genes are given only for firm matches. Size values are once, few and many counts, or a class for expanded clones, and some rows have none.

>TRBJ2-7|TRBV27|-|many
TGTGCCAGCAGCGTATCGGGCTCCTACGAGCAGTACTTC
CASSVSGSYEQYF
>TRBJ2-7|TRBV6-2/TRBV6-3|TRBD1|few
TGTGCCAGCGGGACGGGACAGGGGTCCTACGAGCAGTACTTC
CASGTGQGSYEQYF
>TRBJ1-1|TRBV20-1|-|many
TGCAGTGCCCGTGGTGGTGGGGTTGTGGACACTGAAGCTTTCTTT
CSARGGGVVDTEAFF
>TRBJ1-2|TRBV12-3/TRBV12-4|-|-
TGTGCCAGCACCTTAGGGAGACCAGGGGGCTACACCTTC
CASTLGRPGGYTF
>TRBJ1-2|TRBV18|-|-
TGTGCCAGCTCACCACCTAACGGGAGAGACTACACCTTC
CASSPPNGRDYTF
>TRBJ2-5|TRBV4-1|TRBD1|many
TGCGCCAGCAGCCAAGAGGACAGGCTGGTGGAGACCCAGTACTTC
CASSQEDRLVETQYF
>TRBJ1-2|TRBV20-1|TRBD1|many
TGCAGTGCCACGACAGGGGGGGACTATGGCTACACCTTC
CSATTGGDYGYTF
>TRBJ1-1|TRBV4-1|TRBD1|many
TGCGCCAGCAGCCCGGACAGGGTTTGGAACACTGAAGCTTTCTTT
CASSPDRVWNTEAFF
>TRBJ2-7|TRBV6-1|-|few
TGTGCCAGCAGCTTTTCTCTGAAGAACGAGCAGTACTTC
CASSFSLKNEQYF
>TRBJ2-5|TRBV5-1|-|many
TGCGCCAGCAGAGGTACCCTAGAGCAGTACTTC
CASRGTLEQYF
>TRBJ2-7|TRBV6-1|TRBD1|-
TGTGCCAGCAGTCCGGGACAGGGAGGATGGTACGAGCAGTACTTC
CASSPGQGGWYEQYF
>TRBJ2-1|TRBV20-1|TRBD2|many
TGCAGTGCTAGTCTAGCGGGCCTTTACAATGAGCAGTTCTTC
CSASLAGLYNEQFF
>TRBJ2-5|TRBV12-3/TRBV12-4|-|few
TGTGCCAGCAGTCGACGGTACCTCACCCCACAAGAGACCCAGTACTTC
CASSRRYLTPQETQYF
>TRBJ1-3|TRBV30|-|many
TGTGCCGCAACAGGTGACTCTGGAAACACCATATATTTT
CAATGDSGNTIYF
>TRBJ2-5|TRBV4-1|-|many
TGCGCCAGCAGCCAAGGCACAGCCTCCCAAGAGACCCAGTACTTC
CASSQGTASQETQYF
>TRBJ2-5|TRBV28|TRBD1|-
TGTGCCAGCAGCGGACAGGGTGGGAGAGAGACCCAGTACTTC
CASSGQGGRETQYF
>TRBJ2-5|TRBV2|TRBD2|many
TGTGCCAGCAGTCGGGGGGGGCCAGAGACCCAGTACTTC
CASSRGGPETQYF
>TRBJ2-6|TRBV6-1|-|few
TGTGCCAGCAGAGTCCCTGGGGCCAACGTCCTGACTTTC
CASRVPGANVLTF
>TRBJ1-2|TRBV13|TRBD1|few
TGTGCCAGCAGCGCCGGGACAGTTCATGGCTACACCTTC
CASSAGTVHGYTF
>TRBJ1-4|TRBV6-5|-|many
TGTGCCAGCAGTTACTCGGGGGGTGTGAATGAAAAACTGTTTTTT
CASSYSGGVNEKLFF
>TRBJ1-1|TRBV6-5|-|-
TGTGCCAGCAGTTACAGTGGCGCGGGGGTGAACACTGAAGCTTTCTTT
CASSYSGAGVNTEAFF
>TRBJ1-2|TRBV27|-|-
TGTGCCAGCAGTTTATCTTCTCTCATGGGCAGGGGACAACCCATCACCAACTATGGCTACACCTTC
CASSLSSLMGRGQPITNYGYTF
>TRBJ2-2|TRBV4-1|TRBD2|-
TGCGCCAGCAGCCGCTCGGGCGGGGGGGCCCCGCGGACCGGGGAGCTGTTGTTT
CASSRSGGGAPRTGELLF
>TRBJ1-3|TRBV7-3|-|few
TGTGCCAGCAGCTTAAGGGGGGGCCCATTCGACTCTGGAAACACCATATATTTT
CASSLRGGPFDSGNTIYF
>TRBJ1-2|TRBV6-1|-|many
TGTGCCAGCAGGGAGGGCGATGGCTACACCTTC
CASREGDGYTF
>TRBJ2-7|TRBV4-3|-|many
TGCGCCAGCAGCCAAGACTTCAGGGGCTACGAGCAGTACTTC
CASSQDFRGYEQYF
>TRBJ2-2|TRBV11-1|-|many
TGTGCCAGCACCCCGTTAGTCCCCGGGGAGCTGTTTTTT
CASTPLVPGELFF
>TRBJ2-4|TRBV12-3/TRBV12-4|-|-
TGTGCCAGCAGTTTAGACAGGGTAAAAAACATTCAGTACTTC
CASSLDRVKNIQYF
>TRBJ2-7|TRBV28|-|few
TGTGCCAGCAGTGGAGCGCGGGACAACTACTACGAGCAGTACTTC
CASSGARDNYYEQYF
>TRBJ2-7|TRBV30|-|many
TGTGCCTGGAGTCGCATGGGAAATCCCTACGAGCAGTACTTC
CAWSRMGNPYEQYF
>TRBJ1-5|TRBV6-2/TRBV6-3|TRBD1|many
TGTGCCAGCAGCCCGACAGGGGTACGGAATCAGCCCCAGCATTTT
CASSPTGVRNQPQHF
>TRBJ1-4|TRBV12-3/TRBV12-4|-|many
TGTGCCAGCAAAGAGGGAAGTGAAAAACTGTTTTTT
CASKEGSEKLFF
>TRBJ2-7|TRBV10-2|-|few
TGTGTCTGCAGTGGTGGACTAGTGGGGGCCTCCTACGAGCAGTACTTC
CVCSGGLVGASYEQYF
>TRBJ2-7|TRBV27|-|-
TGTGCCAGCCGCCCTGGTAAGGGGTCGAACGAGCAGTACTTC
CASRPGKGSNEQYF
>TRBJ2-5|TRBV11-2|-|-
TGTGCCAGCACCCACATCCTCCAAGAGACCCAGTACTTC
CASTHILQETQYF
>TRBJ2-7|TRBV27|-|-
TGTGCCAGCAGTTTCGCGGGGCTCCTCTACGAGCAGTACTTC
CASSFAGLLYEQYF
>TRBJ1-3|TRBV6-1|-|-
TGTGCCAGCACCGGAAACACCATATATTTT
CASTGNTIYF
>TRBJ2-7|TRBV3-1|TRBD2|few
TGTGCCAGCAGCCAATCCAATCCACTAGCGGGGGTTGTTTACGAGCAGTACTTC
CASSQSNPLAGVVYEQYF
>TRBJ1-5|TRBV4-1|-|many
TGCGCCAGCAGCCAAGATGGTGAGAACGGCTATCAGCCCCAGCATTTT
CASSQDGENGYQPQHF
>TRBJ1-2|TRBV28|-|many
TGTGCCAGCAGTTGGGAACGTTATGGCTACACCTTC
CASSWERYGYTF